This T cell receptor (beta chain) was recorded in a study of identical twins. General study findings and limits: Diverse VJ usage suggested most zero-insertion clonotypes were not invariant T cells. The more abundant beta clonotypes in cord blood had fewer insertions, and memory repertoires did not show this.

CDR1 and CDR2 from the germline V gene are SGHTA and FQGNSA. The CDR3 runs 15 residues. The V gene lost 2 bases and the J gene lost 6 bases, with 14 bases spanning the gap. Carrying unique molecular identifiers, the cDNA also gained a universal primer site through template switching. One entry per CDR3 protein, called by TCRdb with MiXCR from the 5' RACE reads. The repertoire holds around 470,000 distinct CDR3 sequences, with 13% to 15% as singletons. A few counts support this clonotype. Its antigen is as yet unknown. The same specimen was also included in a second study, on yellow fever vaccine responses in identical twins. As that report states: The T cell response to vaccination in identical twins was reportedly partly convergent and partly personalized.

Sequencing was carried out using CD4+ T cells sorted from blood. This TCR came from a woman between 18 and 29 years old in good health. The V gene is TRBV7-2, the J gene TRBJ2-1; no clear D gene. CDR3 sequence reads: CASSLYADIGNEQFF. The CDR3 nucleotides read TGTGCCAGCAGCTTATATGCAGATATCGGCAATGAGCAGTTCTTC.